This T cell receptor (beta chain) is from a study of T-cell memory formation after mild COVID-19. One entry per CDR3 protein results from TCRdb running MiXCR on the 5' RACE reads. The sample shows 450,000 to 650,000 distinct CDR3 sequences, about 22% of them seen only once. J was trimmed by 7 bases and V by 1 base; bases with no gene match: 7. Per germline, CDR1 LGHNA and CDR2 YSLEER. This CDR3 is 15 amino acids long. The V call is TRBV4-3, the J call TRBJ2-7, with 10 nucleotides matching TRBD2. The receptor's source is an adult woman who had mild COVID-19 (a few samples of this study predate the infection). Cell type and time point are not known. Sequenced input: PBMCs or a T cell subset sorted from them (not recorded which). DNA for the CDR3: TGCGCCAGCAGCCAAGTGGCTAGCGGGAGCCGGGAGCAGTACTTC. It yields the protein CASSQVASGSREQYF.